This T cell receptor beta chain came from a study of shared clonotypes between healthy human individuals. Points from the study as a whole: Larger estimated richness was generally seen in naive subsets than in memory subsets. Sorted-subset sequencing was shown by rarefaction to be incomplete despite large depth.

Germline CDR1 MNHEY, CDR2 SMNVEV (reference sequence). The CDR3 is 15 residues long. Trimming took 3 bases from V and 9 from J; bases not matched to a gene: 7. In regard to this clone: Its antigen is not known.

Every immunoSEQ plate was one replicate of a subset's evenly spread DNA. Assay: immunoSEQ multiplex PCR; the TCRdb copy retains only in-frame clones and omits some. Among roughly 220,000 clones listed, 65% were seen once. Sequencing used memory CD4+ T cells sorted from blood. Subset given: CD45RA-negative fraction. This sequence was found in a man younger than 40 in good health. This chain uses TRBV27 with TRBJ2-1; 11 nucleotides match TRBD2. For the CDR3, the DNA is TGTGCCAGCAGTTTGGGGACTAGCGGCAGGGGTGAGCAGTTCTTC. Encoded protein: CASSLGTSGRGEQFF.